This record concerns one TCR beta chain sequence. The data originate from a study of patients and donors after allogeneic stem cell transplantation. TCRdb re-called the RT-PCR reads with MiXCR, one entry per CDR3 protein. The profile shows some 92,000 distinct CDR3 sequences, around 49% of them singletons. Germline CDR1 reads DFQATT; CDR2 reads SNEGSKA (reference sequence). The V segment lost 8 bases and the J segment 2 bases; nucleotides outside the gene matches: 9. The CDR3 has 14 residues. The chain has TRBV20-1 and TRBJ2-7; 10 bases map to TRBD1. Sequences were obtained from blood, either unsorted or a sorted T cell fraction (not recorded which). The receptor was derived from a human donor who was either an allogeneic HSCT recipient or a stem cell or donor lymphocyte infusion donor (not recorded which). It is not recorded whose cells these are; they may come from a transplant donor. The CDR3 bases are TGCAGTCCCAAACGGGGACAGGGGCCCTACGAGCAGTACTTC. Residues: CSPKRGQGPYEQYF.